This T cell receptor beta chain was sequenced during a study of cytomegalovirus exposure and HLA in healthy donors. General study points: In a later analysis, an Asian-associated ancestry cluster reportedly showed fewer N-insertions than the roughly 700-donor mean. HLA restriction was apparent for most CMV-associated TCR beta chains in a later analysis. Exclusion as indistinguishable affected some V segments, including TRBV6-2 and TRBV6-3.

The germline V gene encodes CDR1 LGHNA and CDR2 YNFKEQ. The CDR3 covers 14 residues. V was shortened by 5 bases and J by 2 bases, with 12 bases between the two germline ends. On this clone itself: Antigen: not known.

The PCR ran on 60 Vbeta and 13 Jbeta primers. Generated by immunoSEQ multiplex PCR, the TCRdb table keeps only in-frame clones and is missing some. The repertoire includes 100,000 to 150,000 clones, roughly four fifths of them detected once, and 6% to 8% sits in the top ten. This chain joins TRBV4-2 and TRBJ1-2; a possible D gene is TRBD1 (5 bases). The specimen sequenced was PBMCs. The receptor comes from a male donor in good health and CMV-seronegative. CDR3 nucleotide sequence: TGTGCCAGCAGCGAGGCAGGGCTAAACTATGGCTACACCTTC. This encodes CASSEAGLNYGYTF.